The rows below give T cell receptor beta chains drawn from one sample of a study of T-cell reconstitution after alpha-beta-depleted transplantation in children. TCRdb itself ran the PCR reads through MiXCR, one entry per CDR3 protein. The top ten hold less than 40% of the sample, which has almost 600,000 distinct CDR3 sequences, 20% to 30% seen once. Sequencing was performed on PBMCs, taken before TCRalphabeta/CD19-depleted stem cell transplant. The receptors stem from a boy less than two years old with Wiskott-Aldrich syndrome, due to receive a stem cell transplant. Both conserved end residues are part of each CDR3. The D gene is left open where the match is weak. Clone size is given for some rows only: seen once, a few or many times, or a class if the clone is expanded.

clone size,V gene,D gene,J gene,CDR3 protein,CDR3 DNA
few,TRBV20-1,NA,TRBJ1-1,CSARDFRVTEAFF,TGCAGTGCTAGAGATTTCAGGGTGACTGAAGCTTTCTTT
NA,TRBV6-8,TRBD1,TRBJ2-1,CASRPPRTGNNEQFF,TGTGCCAGCAGGCCACCGAGGACAGGGAACAATGAGCAGTTCTTC
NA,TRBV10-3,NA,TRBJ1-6,CAISESGESNSPLHF,TGTGCCATCAGTGAGTCAGGGGAATCCAATTCACCCCTCCACTTT
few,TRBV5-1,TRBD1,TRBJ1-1,CASSLGDSMNTEAFF,TGCGCCAGCAGCTTGGGGGACAGCATGAACACTGAAGCTTTCTTT
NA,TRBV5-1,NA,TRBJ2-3,CASRVLSGSRDTQYF,TGCGCCAGCAGGGTCCTTTCTGGAAGCAGGGATACGCAGTATTTT
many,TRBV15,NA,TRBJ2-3,CATSRDPQGGDTQYF,TGTGCCACCAGCAGAGATCCGCAAGGAGGAGATACGCAGTATTTT
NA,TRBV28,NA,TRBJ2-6,CASKAGRTNSGANVLTF,TGTGCCAGCAAAGCAGGGAGGACCAACTCTGGGGCCAACGTCCTGACTTTC
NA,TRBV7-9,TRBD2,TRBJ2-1,CASSVLLALFYGNEQFF,TGTGCCAGCAGCGTCCTACTAGCGTTGTTTTACGGCAATGAGCAGTTCTTC
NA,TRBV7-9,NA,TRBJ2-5,CASSFYGPRKETQYF,TGTGCCAGCAGCTTTTATGGCCCTAGGAAAGAGACCCAGTACTTC
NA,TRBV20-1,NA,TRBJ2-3,CSARVRADTQYF,TGCAGTGCTAGAGTAAGGGCAGATACGCAGTATTTT
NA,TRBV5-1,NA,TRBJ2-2,CASSLKWELFF,TGCGCCAGCAGCTTGAAGTGGGAGCTGTTTTTT
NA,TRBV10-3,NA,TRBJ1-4,CAISRGARGEKLFF,TGTGCCATTAGCCGGGGAGCCCGTGGCGAAAAACTGTTTTTT
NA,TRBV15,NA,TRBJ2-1,CATSSPVVLDRNEQFF,TGTGCCACCAGCAGTCCCGTAGTATTGGATCGAAATGAGCAGTTCTTC
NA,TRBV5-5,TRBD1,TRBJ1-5,CASSAGTGRFPRQPQHF,TGTGCCAGCAGCGCCGGGACAGGGCGATTCCCCAGGCAGCCCCAGCATTTT
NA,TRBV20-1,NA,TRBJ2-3,CSASSGKATDTQYF,TGCAGTGCTAGCTCAGGGAAGGCCACAGATACGCAGTATTTT
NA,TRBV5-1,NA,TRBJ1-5,CASSLEGVGGAQHF,TGCGCCAGCAGCTTGGAGGGGGTTGGCGGGGCCCAGCATTTT
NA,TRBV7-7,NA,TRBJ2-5,CASSPGQPETQYF,TGTGCCAGCAGCCCAGGACAGCCAGAGACCCAGTACTTC
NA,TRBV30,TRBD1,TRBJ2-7,CAWSVRGQGVYEQYF,TGTGCCTGGAGTGTACGGGGACAGGGGGTCTACGAGCAGTACTTC
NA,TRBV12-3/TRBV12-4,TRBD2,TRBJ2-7,CASSRTSGSFSYEQYF,TGTGCCAGCAGCAGAACTAGCGGGAGTTTCTCCTACGAGCAGTACTTC
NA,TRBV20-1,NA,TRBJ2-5,CSASGSNQETQYF,TGCAGTGCTAGCGGGAGTAACCAAGAGACCCAGTACTTC
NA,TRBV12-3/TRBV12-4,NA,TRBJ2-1,CASSLKQGVLHNEQFF,TGTGCCAGCAGCCTAAAACAGGGAGTACTCCACAATGAGCAGTTCTTC
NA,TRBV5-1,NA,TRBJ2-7,CASSRVGREGYEQYF,TGCGCCAGCAGCCGGGTCGGGCGGGAAGGTTACGAGCAGTACTTC
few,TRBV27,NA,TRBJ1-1,CASSPGLGVDAFF,TGTGCCAGCAGTCCGGGACTGGGGGTTGACGCTTTCTTT
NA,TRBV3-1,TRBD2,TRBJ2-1,CASSQENSGNEQFF,TGTGCCAGCAGCCAAGAAAATAGCGGGAATGAGCAGTTCTTC
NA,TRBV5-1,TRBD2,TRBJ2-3,CASSVSSGWSTDTQYF,TGCGCCAGCAGCGTCTCTAGCGGGTGGAGCACAGATACGCAGTATTTT
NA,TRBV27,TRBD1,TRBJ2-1,CASSSNTRQGSYNEQFF,TGTGCCAGCAGTTCTAACACCAGACAGGGTTCCTACAATGAGCAGTTCTTC
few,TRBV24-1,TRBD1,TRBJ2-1,CATSSPLRDRGRLAINNEQFF,TGTGCCACCAGTTCACCCCTCCGGGACAGGGGCCGACTAGCGATCAACAATGAGCAGTTCTTC
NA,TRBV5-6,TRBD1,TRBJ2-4,CASRAGQGLAKNIQYF,TGTGCCAGCAGGGCTGGACAGGGGCTGGCCAAAAACATTCAGTACTTC
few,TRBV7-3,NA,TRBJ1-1,CASSASGSATEAFF,TGTGCCAGCAGCGCGTCAGGGAGCGCCACTGAAGCTTTCTTT
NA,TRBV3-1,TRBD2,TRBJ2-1,CASTKPLAGVGDEQFF,TGTGCCAGCACTAAACCACTAGCGGGAGTAGGGGATGAGCAGTTCTTC
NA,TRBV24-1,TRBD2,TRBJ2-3,CATSAGTSGGTDTQYF,TGTGCCACCAGCGCAGGGACTAGCGGGGGCACAGATACGCAGTATTTT
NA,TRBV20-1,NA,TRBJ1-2,CSARTDHPNYGYTF,TGCAGTGCTAGAACGGATCATCCTAACTATGGCTACACCTTC
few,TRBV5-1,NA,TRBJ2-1,CASSLDRMNEQFF,TGCGCCAGCAGCTTGGACAGGATGAATGAGCAGTTCTTC
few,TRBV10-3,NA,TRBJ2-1,CAISVSGGRGNEQFF,TGTGCCATCAGTGTGTCAGGGGGTCGGGGGAATGAGCAGTTCTTC
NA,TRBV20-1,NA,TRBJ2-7,CSANAGPPYEQYF,TGCAGTGCCAACGCGGGGCCCCCCTACGAGCAGTACTTC
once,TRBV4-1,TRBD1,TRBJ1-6,CASSRTGDNSPLHF,TGCGCCAGCAGCCGGACAGGGGACAATTCACCCCTCCACTTT
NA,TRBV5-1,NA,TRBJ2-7,CASSLGPAGQLSYEQYF,TGCGCCAGCAGCTTGGGGCCTGCGGGACAGCTATCCTACGAGCAGTACTTC
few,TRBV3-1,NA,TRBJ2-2,CASSQAPTGGRELFF,TGTGCCAGCAGCCAAGCACCGACCGGAGGAAGGGAGCTGTTTTTT
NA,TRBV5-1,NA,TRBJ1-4,CASIQTNREVAELFF,TGCGCCAGCATCCAGACTAACAGGGAGGTTGCGGAACTGTTTTTT
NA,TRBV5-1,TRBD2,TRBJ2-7,CASSRGDPELYEQYF,TGCGCCAGCAGCCGGGGGGACCCCGAGTTATACGAGCAGTACTTC
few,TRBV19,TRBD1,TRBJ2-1,CASSPRTGRRDEQFF,TGTGCCAGTAGTCCTCGGACAGGGAGGAGGGATGAGCAGTTCTTC
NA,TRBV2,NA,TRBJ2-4,CASSEAPKLAKNIQYF,TGTGCCAGCAGTGAAGCCCCCAAGCTAGCCAAAAACATTCAGTACTTC
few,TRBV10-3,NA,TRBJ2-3,CAITPGQSTDTQYF,TGTGCCATCACCCCGGGACAAAGCACAGATACGCAGTATTTT
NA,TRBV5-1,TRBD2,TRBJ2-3,CASSFGLAGLTDTQYF,TGCGCCAGCAGCTTTGGACTAGCGGGACTCACAGATACGCAGTATTTT